The 14 T cell receptor beta chains in this list originate from one sample, sequenced in a study of CD8 T cells in Susac syndrome. The RNA input was about 0.45 to 1 ug, and it was reverse transcribed with random hexamers. TCRdb re-called the immunoSEQ multiplex PCR reads with MiXCR, one entry per CDR3 protein. This table has some 190,000 distinct CDR3 sequences, roughly 95% appearing once. The source material was CD4+ T cells from PBMCs. All receptors derive from a human donor in good health.

The rearrangement joins TRBV30 to TRBJ1-1; D is unclear. Trimming stripped 2 bases from V and 4 bases from J, with 11 bases between. Per germline, CDR1 GTSNPN and CDR2 SVGIG (reference sequence). This CDR3 has 13 amino acids. The CDR3 region is CAWSTLGSTEAFF. The CDR3 DNA follows: TGTGCCTGGAGTACTTTAGGGAGCACTGAAGCTTTCTTT.

This clonotype was detected once. This rearrangement joins TRBV28 to TRBJ2-6; no reliable D call. Trimming cost V 4 bases and J 4 bases, with 8 bases left between them. In germline, CDR1 is MDHEN, CDR2 SYDVKM. This CDR3 region has 14 residues. The CDR3 loop reads CASSSRYGANVLTF. For the CDR3, the DNA is TGTGCCAGCAGTTCACGGTACGGGGCCAACGTCCTGACTTTC.

The chain couples TRBV2 to TRBJ2-3; 8 bases agree with TRBD1. The CDR3 has 15 residues. The V gene's germline CDR1 is SNHLY and CDR2 FYNNEI. After removal of 5 bases from V and 5 bases from J, the junction contained 9 bases not matched to a gene. CDR3 bases: TGTGCCAGCAGTCCCCGGACAGGGTTTGTAGATACGCAGTATTTT. Protein: CASSPRTGFVDTQYF.

The J gene is TRBJ2-1, the V gene TRBV23-1, with 7 bases matching TRBD2. TRBV23-1 is recorded as an ORF, its role being uncertain. J was trimmed by 0 bases and V by 0 bases; bases with no gene match: 8. This CDR3 is built from 18 residues. This CDR3 is CASSQSGRAGVSYNEQFF. For the CDR3, the DNA is TGCGCCAGCAGTCAATCGGGCCGGGCGGGGGTCTCCTACAATGAGCAGTTCTTC.

This clonotype was counted a few times. The chain links TRBV18 to TRBJ2-3; D is ambiguous. The germline CDR1 and CDR2 sequences are KGHSH and LQKENI. The CDR3 loop spans 13 amino acids. V shed 6 bases and J shed 3 bases, with 10 bases lying between them. This CDR3 reads CASSSPRTDTQYF. As DNA, the CDR3 is TGTGCCAGCTCCTCTCCTCGGACAGATACGCAGTATTTT.

This chain uses TRBV28 with TRBJ2-5; TRBD1 aligns across 10 bases. Germline V CDR1 and CDR2: MDHEN, SYDVKM. This CDR3 contains 14 residues. The ends lost 6 bases at V and 2 bases at J; junction bases unmatched: 3. The CDR3 DNA sequence: TGTGCCAGCAGCGGGGACAGGGGACAAGAGACCCAGTACTTC. It yields the protein CASSGDRGQETQYF. Using reference TRBV28 and TRBJ2-5 for the parts outside the CDR3, the full variable domain is DVKVTQSSRYLVKRTGEKVFLECVQDMDHENMFWYRQDPGLGLRLIYFSYDVKMKEKGDIPEGYSVSREKKERFSLILESASTNQTSMYLCASSGDRGQETQYFGPGTRLLVL.

This chain links TRBV30 with TRBJ1-2, with D tentatively TRBD1 (5 bases). The germline gives CDR1 GTSNPN, CDR2 SVGIG (reference sequence). CDR3 size: 12 residues. The germline V and J ends were trimmed by 4 bases and 4 bases, with 10 bases remaining between them. The CDR3 sequence: CAWTDSLYGYTF. The CDR3 DNA is TGTGCCTGGACCGACAGCCTCTATGGCTACACCTTC. Variable domain in full (rest from reference TRBV30 and TRBJ1-2): SQTIHQWPATLVQPVGSPLSLECTVEGTSNPNLYWYRQAAGRGLQLLFYSVGIGQISSEVPQNLSASRPQDRQFILSSKKLLLSDSGFYLCAWTDSLYGYTFGSGTRLTVV.

V is TRBV28 and J is TRBJ2-7; 9 bases line up with TRBD1. Germline V gives CDR1 MDHEN, CDR2 SYDVKM. The CDR3 runs 15 residues. The trim removed 4 bases at V and 5 bases at J, leaving 9 bases unmatched. The CDR3 coding sequence is TGTGCCAGCAGTTCCCCCCGGGACAGGGATAACGAGCAGTACTTC. Encoded protein: CASSSPRDRDNEQYF. Full variable domain (missing parts from reference TRBV28 and TRBJ2-7): DVKVTQSSRYLVKRTGEKVFLECVQDMDHENMFWYRQDPGLGLRLIYFSYDVKMKEKGDIPEGYSVSREKKERFSLILESASTNQTSMYLCASSSPRDRDNEQYFGPGTRLTVT.

This clonotype was seen only once. The V gene is TRBV23-1, the J gene TRBJ1-1; D call uncertain. TRBV23-1 is annotated as an ORF whose role is uncertain. The CDR3 has 14 residues. Trimming removed 4 bases from V and 4 bases from J, with 13 bases in between. The CDR3 protein is CASSLLGPRTEAFF. The CDR3 coding sequence is TGCGCCAGCAGTCTCCTCGGTCCCCGCACTGAAGCTTTCTTT.

The genes are TRBV4-2 and TRBJ2-3, with 8 bases fitting TRBD2. The trim removed 0 bases at V and 0 bases at J, leaving 2 bases unmatched. CDR1 is LGHNA, CDR2 YNFKEQ, per germline. This CDR3 has 16 residues. The CDR3 DNA is TGTGCCAGCAGCCAAGATCCTAGCGGGAGCACAGATACGCAGTATTTT. Translating gives CASSQDPSGSTDTQYF.

The chain recombines TRBV11-3 with TRBJ1-2; maybe TRBD1 (5 bases). V lost 5 bases and J 4 bases, leaving 20 bases between the germline ends. CDR3 length: 16 residues. Germline lookup yields CDR1 SGHNT and CDR2 YENEEA. This CDR3 is CASSTRGVRKTYGYTF. The DNA of the CDR3 is TGTGCCAGCAGCACGCGGGGGGTGCGAAAGACCTATGGCTACACCTTC.

V usage is TRBV6-1 and J usage is TRBJ2-7; D is undetermined. V lost 9 bases and J lost 2, with 11 bases in between. The CDR3 runs to 12 residues. Germline CDR1 MNHNS, CDR2 SASEGT. The CDR3 spells CARAVLPYEQYF. CDR3 coding DNA: TGTGCCAGGGCAGTATTACCCTACGAGCAGTACTTC.

The rearrangement links TRBV20-1 to TRBJ2-3, with 9 bases lining up with TRBD2. Looked up from germline, CDR1 is DFQATT and CDR2 is SNEGSKA (reference sequence). The CDR3 contains 16 residues. Trimming cost V 5 bases and J 0 bases; bases outside gene matches: 9. CDR3 DNA: TGCAGTGCTGAGCCCATCGGACTAGCGAGCACAGATACGCAGTATTTT. Translating it yields CSAEPIGLASTDTQYF.

This sequence joins TRBV27 and TRBJ2-7, with 7 bases that match TRBD1. From germline, CDR1 is MNHEY and CDR2 SMNVEV (reference sequence). This CDR3 contains 16 residues. The trim removed 6 bases at V and 3 bases at J, leaving 14 bases unmatched. The chain's CDR3 is CASSLRGRGIFYEQYF. As DNA, the CDR3 is TGTGCCAGCAGCCTTCGGGGCAGGGGGATATTCTACGAGCAGTACTTC.